This is a list of T cell receptor beta chains from one sample in a study of blood T cell repertoires in COVID-19. Profiling relied on immunoSEQ multiplex PCR, and the TCRdb table lists in-frame clones only, not all of them. The repertoire has around 400,000 clones, less than 90% of them found once; the top ten carry approximately 4.7%. Sequencing was carried out using PBMCs or T cells enriched from blood (not recorded which). Every receptor here comes from a woman between 45 and 60 years old who had recovered from COVID-19. The CDR3 runs from the conserved cysteine through the conserved F or W. Fields, in order: V gene, D gene, J gene, clone size, CDR3 protein, CDR3 DNA. A D gene is named only where the DNA matches it firmly. A row's size may be missing; if present it is once, few, many or a size class.

>TRBV2|-|TRBJ2-6|-
CASRKTGIGSGANVLTF
TGTGCCAGCAGAAAAACAGGGATTGGCTCTGGGGCCAACGTCCTGACTTTC
>TRBV14|-|TRBJ1-1|few
CASRPEWGLNYTEAFF
TGTGCCAGCCGACCCGAGTGGGGGCTGAATTACACTGAAGCTTTCTTT
>TRBV30|TRBD1|TRBJ1-1|-
CAWSGQGNTEAFF
TGTGCCTGGAGCGGACAGGGGAACACTGAAGCTTTCTTT
>TRBV3-1/TRBV3-2|-|TRBJ1-6|-
CASSPGDNLMGSPLHF
TGTGCCAGCAGCCCCGGGGACAACCTCATGGGTTCACCCCTCCACTTT
>TRBV7-8|TRBD1|TRBJ1-4|-
CASSHGTGRTNEKLFF
TGTGCCAGCAGCCACGGGACAGGGCGGACTAATGAAAAACTGTTTTTT
>TRBV3-1/TRBV3-2|-|TRBJ1-6|-
CASSQAGNDSPLHF
TGTGCCAGCAGCCAAGCAGGGAATGATTCACCCCTCCACTTT
>TRBV6-5|-|TRBJ1-2|few
CATRDGGGGSYGYTF
TGTGCCACCCGGGATGGGGGCGGAGGAAGCTATGGCTACACCTTC
>TRBV11-2|-|TRBJ2-2|-
CASSKGRGAGELFF
TGTGCCAGCAGCAAGGGAAGGGGCGCCGGGGAGCTGTTTTTT
>TRBV27|-|TRBJ1-6|-
CASSLESVSNSPLHF
TGTGCCAGCAGTTTAGAAAGCGTCAGCAATTCACCCCTCCACTTT
>TRBV25-1|-|TRBJ1-1|-
CASSGLGGTEAFF
TGTGCCAGTAGTGGGTTAGGGGGCACTGAAGCTTTCTTT
>TRBV5-1|-|TRBJ2-4|-
CASSSLGPENIQYF
TGCGCCAGCAGCTCGCTAGGCCCCGAAAACATTCAGTACTTC
>TRBV5-5|TRBD2|TRBJ2-7|-
CTSSLVAWGGDYEQYF
TGTACCAGCAGCTTGGTCGCGTGGGGGGGAGACTACGAGCAGTACTTC
>TRBV4-2|TRBD1|TRBJ2-2|few
CASSPGQGAPSGELFF
TGTGCCAGCAGCCCGGGACAGGGGGCGCCGTCCGGGGAGCTGTTTTTT
>TRBV9|-|TRBJ1-5|once
CASSVGGGYSNQPQHF
TGTGCCAGCAGCGTAGGAGGGGGATATAGCAATCAGCCCCAGCATTTT
>TRBV11-2|-|TRBJ1-1|-
CASSFGQTNTEAFF
TGTGCCAGCAGCTTCGGACAGACGAACACTGAAGCTTTCTTT
>TRBV3-1/TRBV3-2|TRBD1|TRBJ2-7|once
CASSQAGTGSYEQYF
TGTGCCAGCAGCCAAGCCGGGACAGGGAGCTACGAGCAGTACTTC
>TRBV4-3|TRBD1|TRBJ1-4|-
CASSRTGGGYNEKLFF
TGCGCCAGCAGCCGGACAGGGGGGGGCTATAATGAAAAACTGTTTTTT
>TRBV18|TRBD1|TRBJ1-2|-
CASSQNRDSYGYTF
TGTGCCAGCTCACAAAACCGGGACAGCTATGGCTACACCTTC
>TRBV15|-|TRBJ1-1|-
CATSREIDTEAFF
TGTGCCACCAGCAGAGAAATAGACACTGAAGCTTTCTTT
>TRBV29-1|TRBD2|TRBJ2-7|-
CSVEVGGYEQYF
TGCAGCGTTGAAGTGGGGGGGTACGAGCAGTACTTC
>TRBV2|TRBD1|TRBJ1-1|-
CASSVGQRNTEAFF
TGTGCCAGCAGCGTGGGACAGAGGAACACTGAAGCTTTCTTT
>TRBV19|TRBD1|TRBJ1-6|once
CASSSDRGRGSPLHF
TGTGCCAGTAGTTCCGACAGGGGGCGCGGTTCACCCCTCCACTTT
>TRBV7-8|-|TRBJ2-7|-
CASSPTGSSYEQYF
TGTGCCAGCAGCCCTACAGGGAGCTCCTACGAGCAGTACTTC
>TRBV7-7|TRBD2|TRBJ2-5|-
CASSPQPGLAGEPQYF
TGTGCTAGCAGCCCCCAACCGGGACTAGCGGGTGAGCCCCAGTACTTC
>TRBV11-2|TRBD1|TRBJ1-2|-
CASSFIGTASGGGYTF
TGTGCCAGCAGCTTTATCGGGACAGCCTCAGGTGGCGGCTACACCTTC
>TRBV11-2|TRBD2|TRBJ2-3|-
CASSLWRGSTDTQYF
TGTGCCAGCAGCTTGTGGCGGGGGAGCACAGATACGCAGTATTTT
>TRBV5-1|-|TRBJ1-4|-
CASSLNRATNEKLFF
TGCGCCAGCAGCCTGAACAGGGCAACTAATGAAAAACTGTTTTTT
>TRBV18|TRBD1|TRBJ2-7|-
CASSFSTGGYEQYF
TGTGCCAGCTCATTTTCGACAGGGGGCTACGAGCAGTACTTC
>TRBV9|TRBD2|TRBJ2-3|once
CASSVVGGGPDTQYF
TGTGCCAGCAGCGTAGTCGGGGGGGGTCCAGATACGCAGTATTTT
>TRBV6-5|-|TRBJ1-6|once
CASSYQSRDSPLHF
TGTGCCAGCAGTTATCAGTCCCGGGATTCACCCCTCCACTTT
>TRBV5-4|-|TRBJ1-2|-
CASSRGGGYGYTF
TGTGCCAGCAGCCGGGGTGGAGGTTATGGCTACACCTTC